This T cell receptor beta chain is drawn from a study of siplizumab effects on memory and regulatory T cells (dated by TCRdb to the late 2010s). For context, the study as a whole: The study looked at the effect of siplizumab, an anti-CD2 antibody, on alloreactive T-cell subsets in allogeneic mixed lymphocyte reactions made from human PBMCs. The study at large found these results: Of the alloreactive CD4+ clones that could be mapped, the Treg-derived share averaged about 63% with siplizumab compared with approximately 30% in control reactions. Because sequences below about 10^-5 frequency were poorly captured, only a minor fraction of alloreactive clones could be mapped to unstimulated subsets. About 80-96% of proliferating CD4+ or CD8+ clones could not be given a naive or memory phenotype. Compared with memory T cells, unstimulated naive T cells appeared more diverse, and naive cells seemed to make a substantial contribution to the alloresponse. The cumulative frequency of alloreactive sequences that could be traced back to unstimulated CD4+ memory T cells was significantly reduced by siplizumab. Whether proliferating Tregs from siplizumab cultures were suppressive was not functionally confirmed.

CDR1 and CDR2 are drawn from the germline V gene (reference sequence): LNHNV, YYDKDF. V loses 3 bases, J loses 9 bases, and the germline ends lie 21 bases apart. CDR3 length: 16 amino acids, cysteine to phenylalanine. Just CDR3 DNA is preserved here, 48 bases in frame from base 1. Sorted unstimulated T cells, along with proliferating T cells recovered from mixed lymphocyte reactions, underwent TCRbeta CDR3 sequencing. Fresh whole blood from around 11 HLA-typed healthy donors was used to isolate PBMCs. Library creation used the immunoSEQ multiplex PCR assay. Each sample had some 96,000 TCR templates assayed by the deep sequencing platform. Genomic DNA extracted from sorted T cells was used for TCRbeta CDR3 sequencing. Per the original workflow: The R programming language was used for clonal analysis of TCRbeta CDR3 data. Alloreactive CD4+ and CD8+ clones were identified by comparing unstimulated samples to CFSE-low samples taken after the reaction. By matching sequences to the repertoires of sorted unstimulated Treg and non-Treg cells, each alloreactive CD4+ clone was assigned a regulatory or non-regulatory origin. TCRdb carries this immuneACCESS record with in-frame sequences only. Its versions omit some clonotypes, under half of them owing to an unresolved V gene in the studies checked, with the rest unexplained. That table furnishes V, J and clone size, whereas the DNA furnished D and trimming. This sample holds some 97,000 clones; 91% were observed only once. In total, the top ten clones hold about 2.6% of the sample.

This clone was detected only a few times. What this receptor recognizes is not known. Base quality data are lacking; no much larger clone is found one base away. The sample comprised CD4+ T cells sorted from blood. The TCR sequence derives from a human donor in good health. Some clones in this sample may be carry-over from other donors' samples. The V gene is TRBV15 and the J gene is TRBJ2-1; a tentative D match to TRBD2 spans 5 bases. The nucleotide sequence is given as TGTGCCACCAGCAGGGCGCCGGCTTTCGGGAATAGTGAGCAGTTCTTC. It encodes CATSRAPAFGNSEQFF.